Following are 13 T cell receptor beta chains from one sample sequenced in a study of blood T cell repertoires in COVID-19. Clones were sequenced by immunoSEQ multiplex PCR, and TCRdb holds only the in-frame ones, with some missing. The data hold over 250,000 clones, with approximately 91% observed a single time. Sequenced sample: peripheral blood. Receptors were obtained from a person in their late teens or twenties with COVID-19, enrolled during active disease.

This chain connects TRBV4-1 to TRBJ1-4; D call uncertain. The CDR3 spans 17 residues. Germline CDR1 MGHRA, CDR2 YSYEKL. Trimming removed 0 bases at V and 3 bases at J, with 14 bases between. DNA for the CDR3: TGCGCCAGCAGCCAAGATTCGAGCGGCAGACCTAATGAAAAACTGTTTTTT. Its translation is CASSQDSSGRPNEKLFF.

The chain is built from TRBV27 and TRBJ2-1; 10 bases are shared with TRBD1. Trimming removed 4 bases from V and 5 bases from J; junction bases left unmatched: 8. The germline V gene has CDR1 MNHEY and CDR2 SMNVEV (reference sequence). The CDR3 contains 16 residues. The CDR3: CASSYGTGVRDNEQFF. The CDR3 DNA is TGTGCCAGCAGTTACGGGACAGGGGTTCGGGACAATGAGCAGTTCTTC.

The sample holds a few counts of this clone. This chain uses TRBV13 with TRBJ2-7, with TRBD1 matching over 11 bases. With V trimmed by 4 bases and J by 6 bases, 5 bases remained unmatched. Germline CDR1 is PRHDT and CDR2 is FYEKMQ (reference sequence). The CDR3 covers 14 residues. The CDR3 spells CASSSDRGRIEQYF. CDR3 in DNA: TGTGCCAGCAGCTCGGACAGGGGGCGCATCGAGCAGTACTTC.

The chain recombines TRBV6-1 with TRBJ1-2, with D tentatively TRBD1 (6 bases). Germline-derived CDR1 and CDR2 are MNHNS and SASEGT. The CDR3 runs to 15 residues. Trimming pared 2 bases from V and 9 bases from J, leaving 19 bases between. The CDR3 loop reads CASSENGGRGRSYTF. The CDR3 nucleotides read TGTGCCAGCAGTGAAAACGGAGGCAGGGGCAGAAGCTACACCTTC.

V and J are TRBV12-5 and TRBJ2-1, with 7 bases fitting TRBD2. Germline values: CDR1 LGHNT, CDR2 FRNRAP. The CDR3 is made up of 16 amino acids. Trimming cost V 5 bases and J 4 bases; bases outside gene matches: 11. The CDR3 sequence: CASGLDGLAVYNEQFF. The CDR3 DNA reads as TGTGCTAGTGGTCTAGACGGGCTAGCGGTTTACAATGAGCAGTTCTTC. Based on the CDR3 plus reference TRBV12-5 and TRBJ2-1, the full variable domain is DARVTQTPRHKVTEMGQEVTMRCQPILGHNTVFWYRQTMMQGLELLAYFRNRAPLDDSGMPKDRFSAEMPDATLATLKIQPSEPRDSAVYFCASGLDGLAVYNEQFFGPGTRLTVL.

The chain combines TRBV30 with TRBJ1-4, with 7 bases aligning to TRBD1. The CDR3 is made up of 13 amino acids. CDR1 is GTSNPN, CDR2 SVGIG, per germline (reference sequence). Germline trimming cut 5 bases from V and 8 bases from J; bases unmatched to any gene: 8. The CDR3 nucleotides are TGTGCCTGGGCCCGACAGGGAGGAGAAAAACTGTTTTTT. Its translation: CAWARQGGEKLFF.

This clone was picked up one time. The chain links TRBV5-5 to TRBJ2-3, with 11 positions matching TRBD2. CDR3 length: 20 residues. Losses at the gene ends were 4 bases for V and 3 bases for J; bases not matched to a gene: 19. Germline CDR1 is SGHKS and CDR2 is YYEKEE (reference sequence). Here the CDR3 DNA reads TGTGCCAGCAGCCGAATAGGCCACCTTAGCGGGAGGGCCTTGACAGATACGCAGTATTTT. It encodes CASSRIGHLSGRALTDTQYF.

This chain links TRBV2 with TRBJ1-4; 7 bases align to TRBD1. The CDR3 runs to 15 residues. The J segment lost 8 bases and the V segment lost 6 bases, leaving 12 bases of the junction unmatched. Germline CDR1 SNHLY, CDR2 FYNNEI. In DNA form, the CDR3 reads TGTGCCAGCAGCCCCTCGACAGGGTCTCTGGAAAAACTGTTTTTT. It is translated as CASSPSTGSLEKLFF.

This CDR3 reads CASSRQGRNSPLHF. The DNA of the CDR3 is TGTGCCAGCAGCCGACAGGGGAGGAATTCACCCCTCCACTTT. The V call is TRBV6-5, the J call TRBJ1-6; 8 bases are shared with TRBD1. There are 14 residues in the CDR3. Germline trimming cut 6 bases from V and 7 bases from J; bases unmatched to any gene: 5. Germline V gene sequence: CDR1 MNHEY, CDR2 SVGAGI.

This chain uses TRBV29-1 with TRBJ2-2; TRBD1 might be the D (6 bases). Germline V gene data show CDR1 as SQVTM and CDR2 as ANQGSEA. The CDR3 contains 15 residues. V dropped 0 bases and J dropped 3 bases, with 11 bases sitting between them. The CDR3 reads CSVEEKGTHTGELFF. CDR3 sequence (DNA): TGCAGCGTTGAAGAAAAAGGGACACACACCGGGGAGCTGTTTTTT.

The chain couples TRBV4-3 to TRBJ1-3, with a tentative D call TRBD1 (5 bases). The CDR3 is made up of 18 amino acids. Germline V gene data show CDR1 as LGHNA and CDR2 as YSLEER. V was clipped by 0 bases and J by 0 bases, with 15 bases between them. The CDR3 region is CASSQEWAQGSSGNTIYF. The CDR3 coding sequence is TGCGCCAGCAGCCAAGAATGGGCGCAGGGCAGCTCTGGAAACACCATATATTTT.

This clone was seen just once. The chain uses TRBV19 and TRBJ2-3, with D perhaps TRBD1 (6 bases). The V and J ends lost 6 bases and 4 bases respectively, with 17 bases between them. Germline V lookup: CDR1 LNHDA, CDR2 SQIVND (reference sequence). The CDR3 contains 15 residues. This CDR3 reads CASRGRQVTADTQYF. The CDR3 DNA reads TGTGCCAGTAGGGGTCGACAGGTAACGGCAGATACGCAGTATTTT.

This clone came up once. The chain has TRBV18 and TRBJ2-5; D perhaps matches TRBD1 (6 bases). V dropped 5 bases and J dropped 5 bases, with 18 bases sitting between them. CDR3 length equals 15 residues. Germline V gene data show CDR1 as KGHSH and CDR2 as LQKENI. The CDR3 sequence: CASSSAGDYAETQYF. CDR3 DNA sequence: TGTGCCAGCTCATCAGCAGGGGATTACGCGGAGACCCAGTACTTC.